This is a list of T cell receptor beta chains from one sample in a study of shared clonotypes between healthy human individuals. This table comes from immunoSEQ multiplex PCR, and its TCRdb copy is limited to in-frame clones, with some not included. The sample has about 2,500,000 clones; roughly nine tenths are singletons. The sample consisted of naive CD4+ T cells sorted from blood. The receptors originated from a man aged 18 to 30 in good health. Each CDR3 is given without its conserved first and last residue. Fields, in order: V gene, J gene, CDR3 protein.

v_gene: TRBV10-3; j_gene: TRBJ1-5; CDR3aa: AISEGQGGNQPQH
v_gene: TRBV9; j_gene: TRBJ1-1; CDR3aa: ASSVDGQLNTEAF
v_gene: TRBV18; j_gene: TRBJ1-1; CDR3aa: ASSPSGNTEAF
v_gene: TRBV28; j_gene: TRBJ1-1; CDR3aa: ASSLHTVGVDEAF
v_gene: TRBV19; j_gene: TRBJ1-1; CDR3aa: ASSTQRKGTEAF
v_gene: TRBV9; j_gene: TRBJ2-7; CDR3aa: ASSVAGGPYEQY
v_gene: TRBV30; j_gene: TRBJ1-5; CDR3aa: AWSGDSEQPQH
v_gene: TRBV19; j_gene: TRBJ2-1; CDR3aa: ASKVGTGYNEQF
v_gene: TRBV28; j_gene: TRBJ2-2; CDR3aa: AYMPKETGELF
v_gene: TRBV11-2; j_gene: TRBJ2-7; CDR3aa: ASSLRADLRNEQY
v_gene: TRBV7-2; j_gene: TRBJ2-3; CDR3aa: ASSPRRPGRATDTQY
v_gene: TRBV5-6; j_gene: TRBJ1-1; CDR3aa: ASSNQGQLNTEAF
v_gene: TRBV6-9; j_gene: TRBJ2-7; CDR3aa: ASNGHSASYEQY
v_gene: TRBV7-9; j_gene: TRBJ2-7; CDR3aa: ASSYLRDSSYEQY
v_gene: TRBV6-5; j_gene: TRBJ2-7; CDR3aa: ASRETGRYEQY
v_gene: TRBV30; j_gene: TRBJ1-6; CDR3aa: AWQTGISSYNSPLH
v_gene: TRBV5-4; j_gene: TRBJ2-1; CDR3aa: ASSWEPRRYNEQF
v_gene: TRBV2; j_gene: TRBJ2-1; CDR3aa: ASSAVGAGGPNEQF
v_gene: TRBV15; j_gene: TRBJ1-4; CDR3aa: ATSREASATNEKLF
v_gene: TRBV25-1; j_gene: TRBJ2-7; CDR3aa: ASLPPTGVYEQY
v_gene: TRBV19; j_gene: TRBJ2-7; CDR3aa: ASSPGTVSYEQY
v_gene: TRBV14; j_gene: TRBJ1-2; CDR3aa: ASSQDLRGRGGYT
v_gene: TRBV29-1; j_gene: TRBJ1-2; CDR3aa: SVPQGLQTYGYT
v_gene: TRBV4-2; j_gene: TRBJ2-5; CDR3aa: ASSQPRGETQY
v_gene: TRBV5-4; j_gene: TRBJ2-4; CDR3aa: ASSQGLAGGLAKNIQY
v_gene: TRBV19; j_gene: TRBJ2-4; CDR3aa: ASTQQGSVGRNIQY
v_gene: TRBV5-4; j_gene: TRBJ1-3; CDR3aa: ASSSGGSSGNTIY
v_gene: TRBV9; j_gene: TRBJ1-3; CDR3aa: ASSVVGSGNTIY
v_gene: TRBV19; j_gene: TRBJ1-6; CDR3aa: ASSVDFQRSPLH
v_gene: TRBV7-6; j_gene: TRBJ2-5; CDR3aa: ASSLGAGGPETQY
v_gene: TRBV27; j_gene: TRBJ1-6; CDR3aa: ASRTGQGNSPLH
v_gene: TRBV7-8; j_gene: TRBJ2-3; CDR3aa: ASSLVQGPFLTDTQY
v_gene: TRBV11-2; j_gene: TRBJ2-3; CDR3aa: ASSLSGPNTDTQY
v_gene: TRBV9; j_gene: TRBJ2-2; CDR3aa: ASSVVPRQGANGELF
v_gene: TRBV7-9; j_gene: TRBJ2-3; CDR3aa: ASSLAQPRLTDTQY
v_gene: TRBV7-6; j_gene: TRBJ2-5; CDR3aa: ASSLASGLAMSQETQY
v_gene: TRBV7-9; j_gene: TRBJ1-1; CDR3aa: ASSPLQGWGF